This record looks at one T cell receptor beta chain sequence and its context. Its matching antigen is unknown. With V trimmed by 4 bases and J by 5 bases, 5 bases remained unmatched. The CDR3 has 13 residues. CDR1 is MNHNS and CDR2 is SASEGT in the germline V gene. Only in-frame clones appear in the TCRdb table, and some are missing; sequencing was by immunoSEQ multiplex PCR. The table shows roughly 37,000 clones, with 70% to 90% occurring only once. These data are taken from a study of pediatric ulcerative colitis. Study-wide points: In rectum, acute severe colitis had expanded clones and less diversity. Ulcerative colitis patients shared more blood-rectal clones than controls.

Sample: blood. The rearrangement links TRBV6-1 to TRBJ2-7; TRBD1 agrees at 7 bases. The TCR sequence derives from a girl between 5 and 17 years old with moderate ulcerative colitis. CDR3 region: CASSALQGNEQYF. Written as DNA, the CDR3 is TGTGCCAGCAGTGCCCTACAGGGGAACGAGCAGTACTTC.